A selection of T cell receptor beta chains follows, all from one sample in a study of spatial heterogeneity in lung cancer. One entry per CDR3 protein, called by TCRdb with MiXCR from the 5' RACE reads. The sample includes about 94,000 distinct CDR3 sequences, approximately 19% of them seen just once. The material sequenced was PBMCs, taken at follow-up. The receptors shown here come from a male donor with early-stage non-small cell lung cancer. Each CDR3 is given with its conserved first and last residue. D genes are given only for firm matches.

CDR3 length	D gene	V gene	CDR3 protein
12	TRBD1	TRBV20-1	CSAGQGDTEAFF
15	NA	TRBV4-1	CASSQDEDLLYEQYF
14	TRBD1	TRBV3-1	CASSPSDRGTEAFF
14	NA	TRBV7-8	CASSLGPAFGEAFF
12	TRBD2	TRBV20-1	CSADWEGDTQYF
14	TRBD1	TRBV2	CASSGTGRWNEQFF
14	TRBD1	TRBV25-1	CASSEWDSSYEQYF
14	NA	TRBV9	CASSPGVQVSPLHF
13	NA	TRBV2	CASSEARNTEAFF
14	TRBD1	TRBV19	CASSDGQGGTEAFF
12	TRBD1	TRBV7-9	CAWKTGGNTIYF